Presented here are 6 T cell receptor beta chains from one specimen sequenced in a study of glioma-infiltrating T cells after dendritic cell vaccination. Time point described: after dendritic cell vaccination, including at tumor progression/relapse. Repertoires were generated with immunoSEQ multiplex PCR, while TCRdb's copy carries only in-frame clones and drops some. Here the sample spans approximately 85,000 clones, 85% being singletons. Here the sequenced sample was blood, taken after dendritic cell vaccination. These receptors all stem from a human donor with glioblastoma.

The CDR3 coding sequence is TGTGCCAGCAGTTTGAACAGGGGGACACAGCCCCAGCATTTT. It encodes CASSLNRGTQPQHF. V gene TRBV27 combines with J gene TRBJ1-5; 8 bases map to TRBD1. The V gene end was trimmed by 3 bases and the J gene end by 7 bases; junction bases not matched to a gene: 5. CDR1 and CDR2 (germline): MNHEY, SMNVEV (reference sequence). The CDR3 runs 14 residues.

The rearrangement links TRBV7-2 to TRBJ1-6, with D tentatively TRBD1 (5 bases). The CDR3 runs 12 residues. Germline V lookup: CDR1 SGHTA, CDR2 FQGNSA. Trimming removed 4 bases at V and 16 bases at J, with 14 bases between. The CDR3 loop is CASSWGDYGLHF. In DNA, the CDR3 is TGTGCCAGCAGCTGGGGGGATTACGGTCTCCACTTT.

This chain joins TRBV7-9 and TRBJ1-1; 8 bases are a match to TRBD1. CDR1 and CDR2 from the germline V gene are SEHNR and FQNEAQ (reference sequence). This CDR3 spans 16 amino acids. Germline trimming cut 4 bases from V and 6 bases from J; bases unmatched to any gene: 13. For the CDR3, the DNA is TGTGCCAGCAGCTCGGACCCAGGGGGCAGGCGTCCTGAAGCTTTCTTT. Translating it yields CASSSDPGGRRPEAFF.

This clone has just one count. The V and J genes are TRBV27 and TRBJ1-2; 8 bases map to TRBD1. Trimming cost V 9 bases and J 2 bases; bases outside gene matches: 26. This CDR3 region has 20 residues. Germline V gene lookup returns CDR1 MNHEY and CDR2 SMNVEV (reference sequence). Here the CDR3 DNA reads TGTGCCAGTGGTGGGGGGAGACAGGGGCCGACTCAAACCCCGAACTATGGCTACACCTTC. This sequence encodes CASGGGRQGPTQTPNYGYTF.

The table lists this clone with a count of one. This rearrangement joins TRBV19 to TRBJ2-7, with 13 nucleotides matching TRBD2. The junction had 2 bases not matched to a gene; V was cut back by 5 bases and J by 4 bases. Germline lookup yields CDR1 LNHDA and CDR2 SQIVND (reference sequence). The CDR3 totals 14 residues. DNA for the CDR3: TGTGCCAGTAGTTCGGGACTAGCGGGGTACGAGCAGTACTTC. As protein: CASSSGLAGYEQYF.

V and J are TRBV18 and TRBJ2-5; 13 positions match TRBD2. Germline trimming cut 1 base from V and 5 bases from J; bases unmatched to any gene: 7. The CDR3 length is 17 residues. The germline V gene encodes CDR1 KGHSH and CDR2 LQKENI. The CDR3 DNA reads TGTGCCAGCTCACCACAGAAACTAGCGGGAGGGAGTGAGACCCAGTACTTC. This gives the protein CASSPQKLAGGSETQYF.